This T cell receptor (beta chain) stems from a study of cytomegalovirus exposure and HLA in healthy donors. The PCR ran on 60 Vbeta and 13 Jbeta primers. Clones were sequenced by immunoSEQ multiplex PCR, and TCRdb holds only the in-frame ones, with some missing. The sample lists about 160,000 clones; roughly 79% were seen once. The germline gives CDR1 SGDLS, CDR2 YYNGEE. This CDR3 comprises 15 residues. The germline V and J ends were trimmed by 0 bases and 8 bases, with 12 bases remaining between them. The sample consisted of PBMCs. The chain joins TRBV9 to TRBJ1-6, with D possibly TRBD1 on 6 matching bases. The receptor was isolated from a woman between 45 and 60 years old in good health and CMV-seropositive. The CDR3 DNA sequence: TGTGCCAGCAGCGTAGGGGGGCAGGGTCATTCACCCCTCCACTTT. Protein sequence: CASSVGGQGHSPLHF.